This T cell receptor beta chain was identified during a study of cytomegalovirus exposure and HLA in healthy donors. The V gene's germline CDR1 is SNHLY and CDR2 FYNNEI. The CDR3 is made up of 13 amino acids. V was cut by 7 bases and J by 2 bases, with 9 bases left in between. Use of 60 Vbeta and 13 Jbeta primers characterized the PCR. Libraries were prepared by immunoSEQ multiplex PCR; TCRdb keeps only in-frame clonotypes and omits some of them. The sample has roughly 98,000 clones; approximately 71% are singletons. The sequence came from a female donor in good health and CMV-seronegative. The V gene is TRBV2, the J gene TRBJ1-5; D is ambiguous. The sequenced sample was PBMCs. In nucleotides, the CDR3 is TGTGCCAGCACCCGGGAGGGCAATCAGCCCCAGCATTTT. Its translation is CASTREGNQPQHF.